This TCR beta chain was recovered during a study of CD8 T cells in ankylosing spondylitis. Preparation of TCR beta libraries was done by quantitative 5'-RACE with molecular barcodes. TCRdb processed the 5' RACE reads anew with MiXCR; each CDR3 protein has one entry. The sample yields over 600,000 distinct CDR3 sequences, 15% to 20% seen once. Study-level results: Seemingly distinctive of ankylosing spondylitis blood was a TCR beta motif formed by eight highly homologous variants. Both synovial fluid and blood in reactive arthritis had previously been reported to carry some motif variants. Within peripheral blood, clones linked to disease were CD8+ and relatively rare. Researchers reportedly found disease-linked clones significantly enriched in matched ankylosing spondylitis synovial fluid.

This clonotype was found a few times. Its antigen is not identified. Germline V gene sequence: CDR1 SGHTA, CDR2 FQGNSA. Trimming removed 1 base at V and 3 bases at J, with 7 bases between. The length of the CDR3 is 13 residues. This chain joins TRBV7-2 and TRBJ2-7; D uncertain. The receptor was derived from a male donor with ankylosing spondylitis. The sample was blood, either unsorted or a sorted T cell fraction (not recorded which). CDR3 sequence (DNA): TGTGCCAGCAGCTTAGATCCATACTACGAGCAGTACTTC. Its protein is CASSLDPYYEQYF.